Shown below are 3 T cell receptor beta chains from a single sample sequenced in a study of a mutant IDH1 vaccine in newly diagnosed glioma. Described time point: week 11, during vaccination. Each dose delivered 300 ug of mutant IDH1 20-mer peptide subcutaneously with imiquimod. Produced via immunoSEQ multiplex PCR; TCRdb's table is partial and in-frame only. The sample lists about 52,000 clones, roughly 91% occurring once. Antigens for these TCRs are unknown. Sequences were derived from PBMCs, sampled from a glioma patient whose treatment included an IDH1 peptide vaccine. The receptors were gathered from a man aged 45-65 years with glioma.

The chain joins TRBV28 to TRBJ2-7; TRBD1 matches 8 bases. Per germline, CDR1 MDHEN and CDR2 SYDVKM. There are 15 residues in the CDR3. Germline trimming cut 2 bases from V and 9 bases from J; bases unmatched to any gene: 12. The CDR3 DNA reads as TGTGCCAGCAGTTTAAGTAGGGACAGGCTAAAGGCGCAGTACTTC. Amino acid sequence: CASSLSRDRLKAQYF.

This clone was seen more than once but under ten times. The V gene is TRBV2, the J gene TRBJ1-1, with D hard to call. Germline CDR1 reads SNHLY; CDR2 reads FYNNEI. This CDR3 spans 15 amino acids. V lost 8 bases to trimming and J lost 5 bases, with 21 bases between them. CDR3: CASPGRGIVGTEAFF. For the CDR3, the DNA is TGTGCCAGCCCCGGACGGGGAATTGTAGGGACTGAAGCTTTCTTT.

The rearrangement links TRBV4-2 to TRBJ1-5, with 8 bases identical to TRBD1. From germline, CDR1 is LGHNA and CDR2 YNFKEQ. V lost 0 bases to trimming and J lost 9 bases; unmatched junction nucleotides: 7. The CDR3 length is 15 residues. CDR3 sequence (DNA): TGTGCCAGCAGCCAAGAAGGGACAGGTCCCTGGCCCCAGCATTTT. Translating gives CASSQEGTGPWPQHF.